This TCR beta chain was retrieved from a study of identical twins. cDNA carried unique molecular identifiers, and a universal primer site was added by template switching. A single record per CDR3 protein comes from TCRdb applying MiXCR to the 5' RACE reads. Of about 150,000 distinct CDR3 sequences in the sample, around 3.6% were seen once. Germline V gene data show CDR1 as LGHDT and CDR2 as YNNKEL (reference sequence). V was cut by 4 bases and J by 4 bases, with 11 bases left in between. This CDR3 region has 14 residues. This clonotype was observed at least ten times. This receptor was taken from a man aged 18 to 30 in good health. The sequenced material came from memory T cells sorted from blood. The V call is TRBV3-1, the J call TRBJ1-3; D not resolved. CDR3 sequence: CASSPRVGGNTIYF. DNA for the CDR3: TGTGCCAGCAGCCCCCGTGTGGGGGGAAACACCATATATTTT.